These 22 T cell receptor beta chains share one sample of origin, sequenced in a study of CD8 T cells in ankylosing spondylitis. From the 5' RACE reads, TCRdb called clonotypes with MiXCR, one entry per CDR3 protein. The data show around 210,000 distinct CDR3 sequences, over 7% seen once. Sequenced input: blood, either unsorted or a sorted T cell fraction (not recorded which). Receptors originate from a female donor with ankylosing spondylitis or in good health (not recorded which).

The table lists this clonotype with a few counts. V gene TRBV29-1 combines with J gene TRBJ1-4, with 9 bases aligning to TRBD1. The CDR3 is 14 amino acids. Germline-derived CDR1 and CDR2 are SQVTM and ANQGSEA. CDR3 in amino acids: CGVTPGQGVEKLFF. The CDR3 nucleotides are TGCGGAGTGACTCCGGGACAGGGAGTTGAAAAACTGTTTTTT.

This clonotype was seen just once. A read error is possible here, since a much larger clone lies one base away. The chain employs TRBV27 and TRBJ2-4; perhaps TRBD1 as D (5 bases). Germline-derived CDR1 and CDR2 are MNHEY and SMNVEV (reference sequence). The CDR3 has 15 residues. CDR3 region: CVSMALPGTKNIQYF. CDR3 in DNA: TGTGTCAGCATGGCGCTCCCAGGGACCAAAAACATTCAGTACTTC.

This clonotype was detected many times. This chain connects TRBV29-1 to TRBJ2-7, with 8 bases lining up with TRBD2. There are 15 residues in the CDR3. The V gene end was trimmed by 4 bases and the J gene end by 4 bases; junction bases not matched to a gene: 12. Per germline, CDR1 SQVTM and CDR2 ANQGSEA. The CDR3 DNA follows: TGCAGCGTTGCCGAGGGTGGACTAGCAGGTTACGAGCAGTACTTC. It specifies CSVAEGGLAGYEQYF.

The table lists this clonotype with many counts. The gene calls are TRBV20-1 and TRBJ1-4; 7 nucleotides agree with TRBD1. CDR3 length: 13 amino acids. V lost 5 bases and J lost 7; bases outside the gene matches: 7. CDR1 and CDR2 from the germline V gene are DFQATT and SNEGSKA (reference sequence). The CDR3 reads CSARGGAGEKLFF. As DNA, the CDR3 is TGCAGTGCTCGAGGGGGCGCGGGTGAAAAACTGTTTTTT.

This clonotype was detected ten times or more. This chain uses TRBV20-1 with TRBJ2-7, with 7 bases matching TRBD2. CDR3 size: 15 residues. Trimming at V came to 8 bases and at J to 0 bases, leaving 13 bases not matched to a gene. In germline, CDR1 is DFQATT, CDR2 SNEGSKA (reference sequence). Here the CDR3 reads CSCGFGGGSSYEQYF. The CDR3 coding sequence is TGCAGTTGCGGATTTGGGGGAGGGTCCTCCTACGAGCAGTACTTC.

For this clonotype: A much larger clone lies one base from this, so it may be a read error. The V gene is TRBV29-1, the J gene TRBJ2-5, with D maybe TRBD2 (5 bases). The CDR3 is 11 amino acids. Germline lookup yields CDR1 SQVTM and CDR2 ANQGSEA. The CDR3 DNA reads TGCATCACCGGGATCCAAGAGACCCAGTACTTC. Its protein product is CITGIQETQYF.

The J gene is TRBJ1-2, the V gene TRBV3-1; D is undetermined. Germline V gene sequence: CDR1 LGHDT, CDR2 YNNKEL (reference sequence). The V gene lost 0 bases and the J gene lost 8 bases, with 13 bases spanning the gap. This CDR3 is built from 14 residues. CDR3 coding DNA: TGTGCCAGCAGCCAAGATCAAAGGGCGGTGGGCTACACCTTC. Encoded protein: CASSQDQRAVGYTF. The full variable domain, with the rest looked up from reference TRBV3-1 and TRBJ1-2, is DTAVSQTPKYLVTQMGNDKSIKCEQNLGHDTMYWYKQDSKKFLKIMFSYNNKELIINETVPNRFSPKSPDKAHLNLHINSLELGDSAVYFCASSQDQRAVGYTFGSGTRLTVV.

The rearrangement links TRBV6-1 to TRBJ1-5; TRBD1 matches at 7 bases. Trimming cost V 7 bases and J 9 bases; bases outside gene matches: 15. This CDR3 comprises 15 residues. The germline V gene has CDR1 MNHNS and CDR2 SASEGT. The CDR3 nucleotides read TGTGCCAGCAAAAGGGCAGGGGGTGCCAGGGGGCCCCAGCATTTT. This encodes CASKRAGGARGPQHF.

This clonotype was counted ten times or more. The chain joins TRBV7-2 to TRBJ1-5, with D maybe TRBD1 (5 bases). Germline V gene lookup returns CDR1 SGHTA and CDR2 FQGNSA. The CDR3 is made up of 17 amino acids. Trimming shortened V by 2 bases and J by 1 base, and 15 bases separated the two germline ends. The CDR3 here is CASSLNVGGTSNQPQHF. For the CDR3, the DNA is TGTGCCAGCAGCTTAAATGTGGGGGGTACGAGCAATCAGCCCCAGCATTTT. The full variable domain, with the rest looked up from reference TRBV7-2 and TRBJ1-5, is GAGVSQSPSNKVTEKGKDVELRCDPISGHTALYWYRQSLGQGLEFLIYFQGNSAPDKSGLPSDRFSAERTGGSVSTLTIQRTQQEDSAVYLCASSLNVGGTSNQPQHFGDGTRLSIL.

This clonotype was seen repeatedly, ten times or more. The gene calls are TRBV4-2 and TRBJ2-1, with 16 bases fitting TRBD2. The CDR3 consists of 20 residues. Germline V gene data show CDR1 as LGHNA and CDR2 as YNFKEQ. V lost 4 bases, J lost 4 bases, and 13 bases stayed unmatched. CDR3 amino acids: CASSLAGTSGRASPYNEQFF. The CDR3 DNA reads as TGTGCCAGCAGCCTCGCGGGGACTAGCGGGAGGGCCTCCCCTTACAATGAGCAGTTCTTC.

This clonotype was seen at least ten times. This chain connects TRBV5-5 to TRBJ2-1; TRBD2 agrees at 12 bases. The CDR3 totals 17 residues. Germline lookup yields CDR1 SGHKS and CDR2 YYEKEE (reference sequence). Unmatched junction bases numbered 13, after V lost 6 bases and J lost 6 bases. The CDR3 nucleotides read TGTGCCAGCACATCGCTAGCGGGAGGGCCAGCGAGCAATGAGCAGTTCTTC. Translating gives CASTSLAGGPASNEQFF.

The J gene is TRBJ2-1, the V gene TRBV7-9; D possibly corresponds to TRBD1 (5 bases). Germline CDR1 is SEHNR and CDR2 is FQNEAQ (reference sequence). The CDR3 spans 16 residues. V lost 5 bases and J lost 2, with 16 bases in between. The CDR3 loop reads CASSPNQGFTYNEQFF. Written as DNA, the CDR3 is TGTGCCAGCAGCCCGAATCAGGGATTCACCTACAATGAGCAGTTCTTC.

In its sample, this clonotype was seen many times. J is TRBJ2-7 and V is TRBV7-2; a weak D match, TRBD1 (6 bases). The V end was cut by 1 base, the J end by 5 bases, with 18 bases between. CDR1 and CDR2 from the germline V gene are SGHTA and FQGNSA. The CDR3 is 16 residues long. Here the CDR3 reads CASSLGSGGDVDEQYF. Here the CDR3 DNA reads TGTGCCAGCAGCTTAGGATCTGGGGGCGATGTAGACGAGCAGTACTTC. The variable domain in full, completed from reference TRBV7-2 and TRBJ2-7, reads GAGVSQSPSNKVTEKGKDVELRCDPISGHTALYWYRQSLGQGLEFLIYFQGNSAPDKSGLPSDRFSAERTGGSVSTLTIQRTQQEDSAVYLCASSLGSGGDVDEQYFGPGTRLTVT.

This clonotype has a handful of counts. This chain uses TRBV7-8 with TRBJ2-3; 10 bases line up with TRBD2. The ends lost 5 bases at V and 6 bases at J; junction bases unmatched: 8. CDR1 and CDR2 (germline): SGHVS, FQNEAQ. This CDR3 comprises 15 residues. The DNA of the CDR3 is TGTGCCAGCAGCCCAATTAGCGGGAGGAGGGATACGCAGTATTTT. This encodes CASSPISGRRDTQYF. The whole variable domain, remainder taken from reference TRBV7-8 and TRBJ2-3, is GAGVSQSPRYKVAKRGQDVALRCDPISGHVSLFWYQQALGQGPEFLTYFQNEAQLDKSGLPSDRFFAERPEGSVSTLKIQRTQQEDSAVYLCASSPISGRRDTQYFGPGTRLTVL.

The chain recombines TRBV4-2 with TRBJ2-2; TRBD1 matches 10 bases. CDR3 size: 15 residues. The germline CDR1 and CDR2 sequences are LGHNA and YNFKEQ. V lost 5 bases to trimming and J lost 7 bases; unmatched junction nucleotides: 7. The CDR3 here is CASSKTGGDHGELFF. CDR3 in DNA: TGTGCCAGCAGCAAGACAGGGGGCGACCACGGGGAGCTGTTTTTT.

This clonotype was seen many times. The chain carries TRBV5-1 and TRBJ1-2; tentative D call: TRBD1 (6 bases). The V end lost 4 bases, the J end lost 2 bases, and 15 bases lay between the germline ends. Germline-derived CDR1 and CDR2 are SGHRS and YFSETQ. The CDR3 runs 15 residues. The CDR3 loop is CASSPKDSSNYGYTF. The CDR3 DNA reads TGCGCCAGCAGCCCCAAGGACAGTTCCAACTATGGCTACACCTTC.

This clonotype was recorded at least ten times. The CDR3 coding sequence is TGCAGCGTTGGACTAGCGGGAGATAATACGCAGTATTTT. This translates into CSVGLAGDNTQYF. The chain is built from TRBV29-1 and TRBJ2-3; TRBD2 aligns across 12 bases. CDR1 SQVTM and CDR2 ANQGSEA come from the germline V gene. Trimming cost V 4 bases and J 7 bases; bases outside gene matches: 3. The CDR3 contains 13 residues.

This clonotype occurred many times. CDR3 in amino acids: CASSPEGPYNEQFF. The CDR3 nucleotides are TGTGCCAGCTCACCGGAGGGACCCTACAATGAGCAGTTCTTC. This chain joins TRBV18 and TRBJ2-1; the D gene is possibly TRBD2 (6 bases). The CDR3 covers 14 residues. V was clipped by 3 bases and J by 2 bases, with 8 bases between them. Germline V gene sequence: CDR1 KGHSH, CDR2 LQKENI.

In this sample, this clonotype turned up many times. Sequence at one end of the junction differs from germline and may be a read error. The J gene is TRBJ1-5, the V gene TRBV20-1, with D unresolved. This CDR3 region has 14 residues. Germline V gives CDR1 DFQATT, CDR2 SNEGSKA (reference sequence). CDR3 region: CSAAGTASSQPQHF. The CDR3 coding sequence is TGCAGTGCTGCGGGAACAGCCAGCAGTCAGCCCCAGCATTTT.

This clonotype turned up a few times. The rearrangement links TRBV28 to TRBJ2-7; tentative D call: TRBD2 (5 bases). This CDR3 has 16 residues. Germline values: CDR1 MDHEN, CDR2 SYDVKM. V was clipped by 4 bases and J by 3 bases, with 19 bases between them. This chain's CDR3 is CASSSVRATFYYEQYF. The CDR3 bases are TGTGCCAGCAGTTCGGTGAGGGCGACCTTTTACTACGAGCAGTACTTC.

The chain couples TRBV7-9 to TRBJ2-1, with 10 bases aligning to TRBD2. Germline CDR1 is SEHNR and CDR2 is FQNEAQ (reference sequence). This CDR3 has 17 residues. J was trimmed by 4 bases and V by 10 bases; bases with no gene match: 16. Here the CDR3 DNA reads TGTGCCACTGGCTCACAACTAGCGGGGAACCCATACAATGAGCAGTTCTTC. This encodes CATGSQLAGNPYNEQFF.

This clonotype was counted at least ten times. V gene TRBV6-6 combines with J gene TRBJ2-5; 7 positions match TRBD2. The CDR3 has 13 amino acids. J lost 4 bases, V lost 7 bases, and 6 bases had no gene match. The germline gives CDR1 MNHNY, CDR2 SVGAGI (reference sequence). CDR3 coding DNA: TGTGCCAGCACGGGCGGGAGTTCAGAGACCCAGTACTTC. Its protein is CASTGGSSETQYF.